These T cell receptor beta chains were read from a single sample in a study of beta chain features in type 1 diabetes. Method: immunoSEQ multiplex PCR; TCRdb's copy keeps in-frame clones and lacks some. The sample records 450,000 to 550,000 clones, 30% being singletons. Sequencing was carried out using naive CD4+ T cells from blood. The receptors here all came from a man aged 18-30 years in good health. Both conserved end residues are part of each CDR3. D genes are given only for firm matches. Expanded clones are given a class, and other clones once, few, many or no size at all.

abundance: few
v_gene: TRBV9
d_gene: TRBD1
j_gene: TRBJ1-2
CDR3aa: CASTLIGTGGGYTF
CDR3nt: TGTGCCAGCACCTTAATAGGGACAGGAGGTGGCTACACCTTC

abundance: NA
v_gene: TRBV19
d_gene: TRBD1
j_gene: TRBJ1-5
CDR3aa: CASSGGEGGANQPQHF
CDR3nt: TGTGCCAGTAGTGGCGGGGAAGGGGGCGCCAATCAGCCCCAGCATTTT

abundance: NA
v_gene: TRBV16
d_gene: NA
j_gene: TRBJ2-7
CDR3aa: CASSSSYEQYF
CDR3nt: TGTGCCAGCAGCAGCTCCTACGAGCAGTACTTC

abundance: NA
v_gene: TRBV30
d_gene: NA
j_gene: TRBJ2-7
CDR3aa: CAWGNGNQQYF
CDR3nt: TGTGCCTGGGGGAACGGGAACCAGCAGTACTTC

abundance: NA
v_gene: TRBV30
d_gene: TRBD1
j_gene: TRBJ2-3
CDR3aa: CAWSEGQGNTDTQYF
CDR3nt: TGTGCCTGGAGTGAGGGACAGGGAAACACAGATACGCAGTATTTT

abundance: NA
v_gene: TRBV9
d_gene: NA
j_gene: TRBJ2-1
CDR3aa: CASSVAGVNYNEQFF
CDR3nt: TGTGCCAGCAGCGTAGCGGGAGTAAACTACAATGAGCAGTTCTTC

abundance: NA
v_gene: TRBV5-6
d_gene: NA
j_gene: TRBJ2-3
CDR3aa: CASSPGGDTQYF
CDR3nt: TGTGCCAGCAGCCCCGGCGGGGATACGCAGTATTTT

abundance: NA
v_gene: TRBV18
d_gene: NA
j_gene: TRBJ2-3
CDR3aa: CASSPTGTDTQYF
CDR3nt: TGTGCCAGCTCACCGACAGGCACAGATACGCAGTATTTT

abundance: few
v_gene: TRBV29-1
d_gene: NA
j_gene: TRBJ2-7
CDR3aa: CSVLLGEQYF
CDR3nt: TGCAGCGTCCTCCTGGGAGAGCAGTACTTC

abundance: NA
v_gene: TRBV5-1
d_gene: TRBD1
j_gene: TRBJ1-1
CDR3aa: CASSSTRDRGNTEAFF
CDR3nt: TGCGCCAGCAGCTCGACCCGGGACAGGGGGAACACTGAAGCTTTCTTT

abundance: NA
v_gene: TRBV25-1
d_gene: TRBD1
j_gene: TRBJ1-1
CDR3aa: CASTLTGWSAEAFF
CDR3nt: TGTGCCAGCACTCTGACAGGGTGGAGCGCTGAAGCTTTCTTT

abundance: NA
v_gene: TRBV9
d_gene: NA
j_gene: TRBJ1-2
CDR3aa: CASSPGTPVGVGYTF
CDR3nt: TGTGCCAGCAGCCCCGGGACACCCGTTGGGGTTGGCTACACCTTC

abundance: few
v_gene: TRBV18
d_gene: NA
j_gene: TRBJ2-7
CDR3aa: CASSPGTISYEQYF
CDR3nt: TGTGCCAGCTCACCCGGGACAATCTCCTACGAGCAGTACTTC

abundance: few
v_gene: TRBV5-1
d_gene: TRBD2
j_gene: TRBJ2-7
CDR3aa: CASSFTERGYLYEQYF
CDR3nt: TGCGCCAGCAGCTTCACCGAGCGGGGCTACCTCTACGAGCAGTACTTC

abundance: few
v_gene: TRBV7-2
d_gene: TRBD1
j_gene: TRBJ2-7
CDR3aa: CASSFDRVVSEQYF
CDR3nt: TGTGCCAGCAGCTTTGACAGGGTGGTGTCCGAGCAGTACTTC

abundance: NA
v_gene: TRBV7-8
d_gene: NA
j_gene: TRBJ2-7
CDR3aa: CASSHGQTYEQYF
CDR3nt: TGTGCCAGCAGCCACGGACAGACCTACGAGCAGTACTTC

abundance: NA
v_gene: TRBV2
d_gene: NA
j_gene: TRBJ2-1
CDR3aa: CASTAESSYNEQFF
CDR3nt: TGTGCCAGCACTGCGGAGAGCTCCTACAATGAGCAGTTCTTC

abundance: few
v_gene: TRBV7-2
d_gene: NA
j_gene: TRBJ2-1
CDR3aa: CASSFRSSYNEQFF
CDR3nt: TGTGCCAGCAGCTTCCGGTCCTCCTACAATGAGCAGTTCTTC

abundance: few
v_gene: TRBV30
d_gene: NA
j_gene: TRBJ2-3
CDR3aa: CAYAPDGLMTDTQYF
CDR3nt: TGTGCCTACGCTCCGGACGGGCTTATGACAGATACGCAGTATTTT

abundance: NA
v_gene: TRBV10-3
d_gene: TRBD2
j_gene: TRBJ2-7
CDR3aa: CAISVGASGSFYEQYF
CDR3nt: TGTGCCATCAGTGTCGGGGCTAGCGGGAGTTTCTACGAGCAGTACTTC

abundance: few
v_gene: TRBV27
d_gene: TRBD1
j_gene: TRBJ1-2
CDR3aa: CASRHAGTGLNYGYTF
CDR3nt: TGTGCCAGCAGGCACGCCGGGACAGGACTTAACTATGGCTACACCTTC

abundance: NA
v_gene: TRBV7-3
d_gene: TRBD1
j_gene: TRBJ2-1
CDR3aa: CASSSRTGGNEQFF
CDR3nt: TGTGCCAGCAGCTCCCGGACAGGGGGCAATGAGCAGTTCTTC

abundance: NA
v_gene: TRBV30
d_gene: TRBD2
j_gene: TRBJ2-6
CDR3aa: CAWSPAGVRGANVLTF
CDR3nt: TGTGCCTGGAGCCCAGCGGGAGTAAGAGGGGCCAACGTCCTGACTTTC

abundance: few
v_gene: TRBV5-1
d_gene: NA
j_gene: TRBJ2-7
CDR3aa: CASSWNLQVYEQYF
CDR3nt: TGCGCCAGCAGCTGGAACCTACAGGTGTACGAGCAGTACTTC

abundance: NA
v_gene: TRBV5-1
d_gene: NA
j_gene: TRBJ2-5
CDR3aa: CASSLGPSGETQYF
CDR3nt: TGCGCCAGCAGCTTGGGTCCTTCGGGGGAGACCCAGTACTTC

abundance: NA
v_gene: TRBV7-9
d_gene: NA
j_gene: TRBJ2-3
CDR3aa: CASSYNGNTDTQYF
CDR3nt: TGTGCCAGCAGCTACAACGGGAACACAGATACGCAGTATTTT

abundance: NA
v_gene: TRBV29-1
d_gene: TRBD1
j_gene: TRBJ1-2
CDR3aa: CSVGQRAYGYTF
CDR3nt: TGCAGCGTGGGACAGAGAGCCTATGGCTACACCTTC

abundance: few
v_gene: TRBV7-9
d_gene: NA
j_gene: TRBJ2-7
CDR3aa: CASSPIGQSYEQYF
CDR3nt: TGTGCCAGCAGCCCGATCGGACAGAGCTACGAGCAGTACTTC

abundance: NA
v_gene: TRBV29-1
d_gene: NA
j_gene: TRBJ1-5
CDR3aa: CSVGGFGQPQHF
CDR3nt: TGCAGCGTTGGAGGTTTTGGCCAGCCCCAGCATTTT

abundance: few
v_gene: TRBV4-2
d_gene: NA
j_gene: TRBJ1-2
CDR3aa: CASSQEQSYGYTF
CDR3nt: TGTGCCAGCAGCCAAGAACAGTCCTATGGCTACACCTTC

abundance: NA
v_gene: TRBV30
d_gene: TRBD1
j_gene: TRBJ2-7
CDR3aa: CAWKDRSYEQYF
CDR3nt: TGTGCCTGGAAGGACAGGTCCTACGAGCAGTACTTC

abundance: NA
v_gene: TRBV27
d_gene: NA
j_gene: TRBJ2-7
CDR3aa: CASSYRDRDEQYF
CDR3nt: TGTGCCAGCAGTTACAGGGATCGGGACGAGCAGTACTTC

abundance: few
v_gene: TRBV7-2
d_gene: NA
j_gene: TRBJ2-1
CDR3aa: CASSFDPGEQFF
CDR3nt: TGTGCCAGCAGCTTTGACCCTGGTGAGCAGTTCTTC

abundance: few
v_gene: TRBV30
d_gene: NA
j_gene: TRBJ1-3
CDR3aa: CAWTKTRSGNTIYF
CDR3nt: TGTGCCTGGACTAAGACCCGCTCTGGAAACACCATATATTTT

abundance: few
v_gene: TRBV25-1
d_gene: NA
j_gene: TRBJ2-5
CDR3aa: CASRHRDLDTQYF
CDR3nt: TGTGCCAGCAGACACCGGGACTTGGACACCCAGTACTTC

abundance: once
v_gene: TRBV5-1
d_gene: NA
j_gene: TRBJ2-5
CDR3aa: CASSLDPGETQYF
CDR3nt: TGCGCCAGCAGCTTGGATCCGGGAGAGACCCAGTACTTC

abundance: NA
v_gene: TRBV5-1
d_gene: TRBD1
j_gene: TRBJ2-7
CDR3aa: CASSLGDRPYEQYF
CDR3nt: TGCGCCAGCAGCTTAGGGGACAGACCCTACGAGCAGTACTTC

abundance: NA
v_gene: TRBV10-3
d_gene: NA
j_gene: TRBJ1-2
CDR3aa: CAIRDSNYGYTF
CDR3nt: TGTGCCATCAGGGACAGTAACTATGGCTACACCTTC

abundance: NA
v_gene: TRBV6-1
d_gene: TRBD2
j_gene: TRBJ2-5
CDR3aa: CASSALGGETQYF
CDR3nt: TGTGCCAGCAGTGCTTTGGGGGGGGAGACCCAGTACTTC

abundance: NA
v_gene: TRBV7-6
d_gene: NA
j_gene: TRBJ2-4
CDR3aa: CASSLGAKNIQYF
CDR3nt: TGTGCCAGCAGCTTAGGGGCCAAGAACATTCAGTACTTC